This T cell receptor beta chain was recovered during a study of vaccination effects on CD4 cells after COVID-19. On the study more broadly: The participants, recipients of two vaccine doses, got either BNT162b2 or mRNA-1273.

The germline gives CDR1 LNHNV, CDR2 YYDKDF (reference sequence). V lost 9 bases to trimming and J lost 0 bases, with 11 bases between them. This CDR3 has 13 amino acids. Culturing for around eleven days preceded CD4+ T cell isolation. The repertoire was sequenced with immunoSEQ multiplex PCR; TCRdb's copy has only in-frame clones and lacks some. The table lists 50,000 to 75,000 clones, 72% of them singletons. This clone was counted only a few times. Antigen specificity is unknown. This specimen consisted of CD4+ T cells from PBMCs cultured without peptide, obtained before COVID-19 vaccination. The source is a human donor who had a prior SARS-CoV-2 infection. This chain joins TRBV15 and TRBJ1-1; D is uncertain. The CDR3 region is CATTRLLNTEAFF. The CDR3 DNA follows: TGTGCCACGACCAGGCTTTTGAACACTGAAGCTTTCTTT.